Listed below are T cell receptor beta chains from one sample, sequenced in a study of T cells in Graves' hyperthyroidism and ophthalmopathy. TCRdb itself ran the multiplex PCR reads through MiXCR, one entry per CDR3 protein. In the table there are some 580,000 distinct CDR3 sequences, roughly a sixth of which are singletons. The sample consisted of blood. The receptors originated from a woman in her forties with Graves' ophthalmopathy. The CDR3 runs from the conserved cysteine through the conserved F or W. The D gene is left open where the match is weak. Expanded clones are given a class, and other clones once, few, many or no size at all.

J: TRBJ2-3
V: TRBV7-7
size: few
D: TRBD2
CDR3: CASSYLSRGSLSDTQYF
DNA: TGTGCTAGCAGCTACCTCTCTCGCGGGAGTCTATCAGATACGCAGTATTTT

J: TRBJ1-4
V: TRBV7-8
size: once
D: TRBD1
CDR3: CASSYYPAGTANEKLFF
DNA: TGTGCCAGCAGTTATTATCCCGCCGGGACAGCTAATGAAAAACTGTTTTTT

J: TRBJ2-1
V: TRBV7-9
size: .
D: TRBD2
CDR3: CASNVGRGGNYNEQFF
DNA: TGTGCCAGCAACGTCGGGCGGGGGGGTAACTACAATGAGCAGTTCTTC

J: TRBJ1-2
V: TRBV18
size: many
D: .
CDR3: CASSPQRDNYGYTF
DNA: TGTGCCAGCTCACCACAACGAGATAACTATGGCTACACCTTC

J: TRBJ1-1
V: TRBV28
size: few
D: .
CDR3: CASSSESGRLNTEAFF
DNA: TGTGCCAGCAGTTCGGAATCGGGACGGCTGAACACTGAAGCTTTCTTT

J: TRBJ2-1
V: TRBV2
size: few
D: .
CDR3: CASSGDAYNEQFF
DNA: TGTGCCAGCAGCGGGGACGCCTACAATGAGCAGTTCTTC

J: TRBJ1-2
V: TRBV19
size: few
D: .
CDR3: CASTHYGGRDGEKGYTF
DNA: TGTGCCAGTACCCATTATGGGGGCCGCGACGGTGAGAAAGGCTACACCTTC

J: TRBJ1-2
V: TRBV29-1
size: .
D: .
CDR3: CSVDDGPYGYTF
DNA: TGCAGCGTTGACGACGGGCCCTATGGCTACACCTTC

J: TRBJ2-5
V: TRBV9
size: .
D: .
CDR3: CASSPRSEETQYF
DNA: TGTGCCAGCAGCCCCCGCTCGGAAGAGACCCAGTACTTC

J: TRBJ1-1
V: TRBV2
size: many
D: .
CDR3: CASSAGGVGTEAFF
DNA: TGTGCCAGCAGTGCCGGTGGAGTGGGGACTGAAGCTTTCTTT

J: TRBJ2-4
V: TRBV27
size: few
D: .
CDR3: CASNKLGRSQINIQYF
DNA: TGTGCCAGCAATAAACTCGGACGGAGCCAGATAAACATTCAGTACTTC

J: TRBJ1-5
V: TRBV4-3
size: .
D: TRBD1
CDR3: CASSQGLGTGNQPQHF
DNA: TGCGCCAGCAGCCAAGGATTAGGGACAGGGAATCAGCCCCAGCATTTT

J: TRBJ2-1
V: TRBV7-9
size: .
D: TRBD2
CDR3: CASSPTSGDNEQFF
DNA: TGTGCCAGCAGCCCAACTAGCGGGGACAATGAGCAGTTCTTC

J: TRBJ2-5
V: TRBV30
size: .
D: .
CDR3: CAWSVQTTQYF
DNA: TGTGCCTGGAGTGTACAGACGACCCAGTACTTC

J: TRBJ2-7
V: TRBV7-9
size: .
D: TRBD2
CDR3: CASSLASGATYEQYF
DNA: TGTGCCAGCAGCTTAGCTAGCGGGGCTACCTACGAGCAGTACTTC

J: TRBJ1-3
V: TRBV5-6
size: few
D: .
CDR3: CASSALTGLSGNTIYF
DNA: TGTGCCAGCAGCGCATTAACAGGGTTATCTGGAAACACCATATATTTT

J: TRBJ1-4
V: TRBV27
size: .
D: .
CDR3: CASSFSGGEGNEKLFF
DNA: TGTGCCAGCAGTTTTTCCGGGGGGGAGGGAAATGAAAAACTGTTTTTT

J: TRBJ1-5
V: TRBV4-1
size: once
D: .
CDR3: CASSQEGGRSDQPQHF
DNA: TGCGCCAGCAGCCAAGAAGGGGGGAGGAGTGATCAGCCCCAGCATTTT

J: TRBJ2-1
V: TRBV3-1
size: many
D: .
CDR3: CASHRGSTYGEQFF
DNA: TGTGCCTCCCACCGGGGGAGCACCTACGGTGAGCAGTTCTTC

J: TRBJ1-1
V: TRBV9
size: .
D: .
CDR3: CASSATWVNTEAFF
DNA: TGTGCCAGCAGCGCTACGTGGGTGAACACTGAAGCTTTCTTT

J: TRBJ2-7
V: TRBV19
size: .
D: TRBD1
CDR3: CASRHGGTGDYEQYF
DNA: TGTGCCAGTAGGCACGGCGGGACAGGAGACTACGAGCAGTACTTC

J: TRBJ2-5
V: TRBV20-1
size: few
D: TRBD2
CDR3: CSARDATSPGLAKETQYF
DNA: TGCAGTGCTAGAGATGCTACTAGCCCGGGACTAGCCAAAGAGACCCAGTACTTC

J: TRBJ1-2
V: TRBV20-1
size: few
D: .
CDR3: CSAPDSFYGYTF
DNA: TGCAGTGCCCCGGACAGCTTTTACGGCTACACCTTC

J: TRBJ1-1
V: TRBV20-1
size: few
D: TRBD1
CDR3: CSARQQGRRTEAFF
DNA: TGCAGTGCTCGGCAACAGGGGAGACGAACTGAAGCTTTCTTT

J: TRBJ2-7
V: TRBV19
size: .
D: TRBD2
CDR3: CASSIDTSAEQYF
DNA: TGTGCCAGTAGTATAGATACTAGCGCCGAGCAGTACTTC

J: TRBJ2-3
V: TRBV28
size: .
D: TRBD1
CDR3: CASRTGTGGLDTQYF
DNA: TGTGCCAGCAGGACCGGGACAGGGGGCCTAGATACGCAGTATTTT

J: TRBJ1-1
V: TRBV2
size: many
D: TRBD1
CDR3: CASRTGTVPEAFF
DNA: TGTGCCAGCAGGACCGGGACAGTGCCCGAAGCTTTCTTT

J: TRBJ2-1
V: TRBV7-9
size: many
D: TRBD2
CDR3: CASSLPIPLSGRANNEQFF
DNA: TGTGCCAGCAGCCTACCGATTCCTTTAAGCGGGAGGGCCAACAATGAGCAGTTCTTC

J: TRBJ2-7
V: TRBV5-6
size: many
D: .
CDR3: CASSFRHETYEQYF
DNA: TGTGCCAGCAGCTTTCGCCACGAGACCTACGAGCAGTACTTC